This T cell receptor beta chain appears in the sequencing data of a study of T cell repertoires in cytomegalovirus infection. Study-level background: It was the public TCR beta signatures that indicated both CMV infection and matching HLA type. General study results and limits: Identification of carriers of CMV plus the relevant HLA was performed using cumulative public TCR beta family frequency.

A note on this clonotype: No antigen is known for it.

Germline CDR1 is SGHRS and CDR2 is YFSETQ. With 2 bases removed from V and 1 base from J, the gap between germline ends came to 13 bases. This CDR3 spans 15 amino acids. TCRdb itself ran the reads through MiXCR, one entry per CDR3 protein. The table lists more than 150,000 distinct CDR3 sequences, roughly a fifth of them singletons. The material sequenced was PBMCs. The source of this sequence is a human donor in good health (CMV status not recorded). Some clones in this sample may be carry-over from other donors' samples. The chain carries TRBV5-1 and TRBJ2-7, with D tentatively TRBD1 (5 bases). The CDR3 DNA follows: TGCGCCAGCAGCTTAACCAGGGCAGAATCCTACGAGCAGTACTTC. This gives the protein CASSLTRAESYEQYF. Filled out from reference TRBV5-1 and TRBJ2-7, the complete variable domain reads KAGVTQTPRYLIKTRGQQVTLSCSPISGHRSVSWYQQTPGQGLQFLFEYFSETQRNKGNFPGRFSGRQFSNSRSEMNVSTLELGDSALYLCASSLTRAESYEQYFGPGTRLTVT.